One and the same sample provided the 6 T cell receptor beta chains below, sequenced in a study of T cells in Graves' hyperthyroidism and ophthalmopathy (dated by TCRdb to about 2019). Libraries were built with multiplex PCR. For sequencing, an Illumina HiSeq 2000 was employed. Amplification of TCR beta CDR3 regions was carried out from RNA transcripts. The TCR CDR3 was subjected to a first round of RT-PCR using the HTBI primer set and the Qiagen OneStep RT-PCR kit. TCRdb reworked the public reads: Q25 trimming with fastp, MiXCR clone assembly, productive beta chains retained. CDR3 protein duplicates are merged, each entry listing the most common genes and DNA. Counted in this sample were about 740,000 distinct CDR3 sequences; roughly 15% of them appeared once. The ten largest clones add up to 10% of the sample. The sequenced sample was blood. All receptors derive from a woman aged 18-29 years with Graves' hyperthyroidism.

This clonotype has just a few counts. The chain has TRBV6-1 and TRBJ2-1, with 8 bases aligning to TRBD1. Germline V gives CDR1 MNHNS, CDR2 SASEGT. CDR3 length equals 14 residues. J lost 10 bases, V lost 5 bases, and 10 bases had no gene match. CDR3 sequence: CASSLSGQGLEQFF. The CDR3, as DNA: TGTGCCAGCAGTTTGTCCGGACAGGGTTTGGAGCAGTTCTTC.

In this sample, this clonotype turned up many times. This chain joins TRBV5-5 and TRBJ2-7; D call uncertain. Germline CDR1 and CDR2: SGHKS and YYEKEE (reference sequence). V gave up 0 bases and J gave up 3 bases, with 13 bases separating them. The CDR3 consists of 15 residues. CDR3 DNA sequence: TGTGCCAGCAGCTTGGGAGACGGGTCAAACTACGAGCAGTACTTC. This encodes CASSLGDGSNYEQYF.

The chain employs TRBV7-2 and TRBJ1-6, with D tentatively TRBD1 (5 bases). The CDR3 runs to 17 residues. Trimming stripped 2 bases from V and 4 bases from J, with 15 bases between. CDR1 SGHTA and CDR2 FQGNSA come from the germline V gene. The DNA of the CDR3 is TGTGCCAGCAGCTTAAGGGCAGGGATCACATATAATTCACCCCTCCACTTT. Translation: CASSLRAGITYNSPLHF.

There are many counts of this clonotype. The V and J genes are TRBV20-1 and TRBJ2-7, with 12 bases aligning to TRBD2. J was trimmed by 4 bases and V by 6 bases; bases with no gene match: 10. The germline CDR1 and CDR2 sequences are DFQATT and SNEGSKA (reference sequence). The CDR3 runs 15 residues. The DNA of the CDR3 is TGCAGTGCCCTGAACGTCACTAGCGGGAGGTACGAGCAGTACTTC. This translates into CSALNVTSGRYEQYF.

The V and J genes are TRBV6-1 and TRBJ1-4; D is possibly TRBD1 (5 bases). The V end lost 2 bases, the J end lost 7 bases, and 17 bases lay between the germline ends. Germline CDR1 MNHNS, CDR2 SASEGT. There are 16 residues in the CDR3. This CDR3 is CASSELKGPVPEKLFF. The CDR3 bases are TGTGCCAGCAGTGAACTTAAGGGACCCGTGCCTGAAAAACTGTTTTTT.

This clonotype has only a few counts. The chain is built from TRBV18 and TRBJ2-5; either TRBD1 or TRBD2 may fit D (6 bases each). This CDR3 spans 16 amino acids. Germline V lookup: CDR1 KGHSH, CDR2 LQKENI. V dropped 2 bases and J dropped 0 bases, with 13 bases sitting between them. The CDR3 coding sequence is TGTGCCAGCTCACCAGGTCCCGGGGGCTACCAAGAGACCCAGTACTTC. Translated: CASSPGPGGYQETQYF.